This is a list of T cell receptor beta chains from one sample in a study of T-cell reconstitution after alpha-beta-depleted transplantation in children. TCRdb reprocessed the PCR reads via MiXCR and lists one record per CDR3 protein. The table records about 1,000,000 distinct CDR3 sequences, about 30% of them present only once. This sample comprised PBMCs, mostly from graft donor cells, obtained 360 days after TCRalphabeta/CD19-depleted stem cell transplant. The source is a boy younger than two who had a stem cell transplant for SCID, so the T cells may come from the graft donor. Each CDR3 is given with its conserved first and last residue. D genes are given only for firm matches. Clone size, where shown, is once, few, many, or a class for clones that have expanded.

d_gene	v_gene	abundance	j_gene	CDR3nt	CDR3aa
-	TRBV18	-	TRBJ1-5	TGTGCCAGCTCACCTCTACAGGGATCCAATCAGCCCCAGCATTTT	CASSPLQGSNQPQHF
TRBD1	TRBV5-1	-	TRBJ1-1	TGCGCCAGCAGCTTGGCACTGGACAGGGGCACTGAAGCTTTCTTT	CASSLALDRGTEAFF
-	TRBV20-1	few	TRBJ2-1	TGCAGTGCCAACCCAGGGGGGGTGAGGAATGAGCAGTTCTTC	CSANPGGVRNEQFF
-	TRBV7-7	few	TRBJ2-5	TGTGCCAGCAGCTTAGCGTTTAACGTTCAAGAGACCCAGTACTTC	CASSLAFNVQETQYF
TRBD2	TRBV20-1	-	TRBJ2-7	TGCAGTGCTATGCTAGCGGCCTACGAGCAGTACTTC	CSAMLAAYEQYF
-	TRBV9	-	TRBJ1-2	TGTGCCAGCAGCTCCTGGGGGAAGGGGCAGGACTATGGCTACACCTTC	CASSSWGKGQDYGYTF
-	TRBV5-6	-	TRBJ2-3	TGTGCCAGCAGCTTGGGCTTGCGGGCGGGCACAGATACGCAGTATTTT	CASSLGLRAGTDTQYF
TRBD2	TRBV4-3	-	TRBJ2-1	TGCGCCAGCAGCCATAGCGGGGGTTACCCGTTCTCCTACAATGAGCAGTTCTTC	CASSHSGGYPFSYNEQFF
TRBD1	TRBV6-5	few	TRBJ1-5	TGTGCCAGCAGTTCGGACAGGGGATCGAATCAGCCCCAGCATTTT	CASSSDRGSNQPQHF
-	TRBV27	few	TRBJ2-2	TGTGCCAGCAGTTTGCGACGGATCAACACCGGGGAGCTGTTTTTT	CASSLRRINTGELFF
-	TRBV6-5	-	TRBJ2-7	TGTGCCAGCAGTTACTCCGAAAGTCTCGAGCAGTACTTC	CASSYSESLEQYF
TRBD1	TRBV3-1	many	TRBJ2-1	TGTGCCAGCAGCTCAAGCTCCGGGACAGTCCGAAATGAGCAGTTCTTC	CASSSSSGTVRNEQFF
-	TRBV7-9	-	TRBJ1-1	TGTGCCAGCAACCCCGAGGCGTGGCGGACTGAAGCTTTCTTT	CASNPEAWRTEAFF
-	TRBV29-1	-	TRBJ2-7	TGCAGCGTTGAATCCCCAAAGAACTCCTACGAGCAGTACTTC	CSVESPKNSYEQYF
-	TRBV6-5	few	TRBJ1-1	TGTGCCAGCAGTTGGTCCTTGAACACTGAAGCTTTCTTT	CASSWSLNTEAFF
-	TRBV10-3	few	TRBJ2-3	TGTGCCCCGCCTACCCTAAGCACAGATACGCAGTATTTT	CAPPTLSTDTQYF
-	TRBV7-2	-	TRBJ2-3	TGTGCCAGCAGCCCCTGGGGGGCGGTTTCCGATACGCAGTATTTT	CASSPWGAVSDTQYF
-	TRBV7-6	-	TRBJ2-2	TGTGCCAGCAGCCCAGAGGATCTTCGGACCGGGGAGCTGTTTTTT	CASSPEDLRTGELFF
-	TRBV3-1	-	TRBJ2-1	TGTGCCAGCAGCCAGCGATACAGGGTTGAGCAGTTCTTC	CASSQRYRVEQFF
TRBD2	TRBV12-3/TRBV12-4	-	TRBJ2-1	TGTGCCAGCAGTTCCCAGCGGGGGGGCTCCAATGAGCAGTTCTTC	CASSSQRGGSNEQFF
-	TRBV12-3/TRBV12-4	few	TRBJ2-2	TGTGCCAGCAGGTCTGCCGCCGGGGAGCTGTTTTTT	CASRSAAGELFF
-	TRBV7-2	-	TRBJ2-7	TGTGCCAGCTCTCCATTCCTACTCAACTCCTACGAGCAGTACTTC	CASSPFLLNSYEQYF
-	TRBV28	-	TRBJ2-7	TGTGCCAGCAGCCCCAGGACCCTCCGCTCCTACGAGCAGTACTTC	CASSPRTLRSYEQYF
-	TRBV20-1	-	TRBJ1-5	TGCAGTGCTAGGGTCGGAGGCAATTCGTATAGCAATCAGCCCCAGCATTTT	CSARVGGNSYSNQPQHF
-	TRBV10-3	-	TRBJ2-2	TGTGCCATCAGTGGTGCGGTGAACACCGGGGAGCTGTTTTTT	CAISGAVNTGELFF
TRBD2	TRBV3-1	-	TRBJ2-3	TGTGCCAGCAGCCGAGATACTAGCGGGGGACCCACAGATACGCAGTATTTT	CASSRDTSGGPTDTQYF
-	TRBV29-1	-	TRBJ2-3	TGCAGCGTTGAGGGGACCATCGGCACAGATACGCAGTATTTT	CSVEGTIGTDTQYF
-	TRBV18	-	TRBJ2-1	TGTGCCAGCTCCTCAAGGAGGGGCGTGGATGAGCAGTTCTTC	CASSSRRGVDEQFF
-	TRBV7-9	-	TRBJ1-2	TGTGCCAGCAGCCCCCTGTTCACAGATGGCTACACCTTC	CASSPLFTDGYTF
-	TRBV20-1	-	TRBJ2-5	TGCAGTGCACGGACAGACGGAGAGACCCAGTACTTC	CSARTDGETQYF
-	TRBV20-1	-	TRBJ2-5	TGCAGTGATAGATCTGTGTGGTCAGAGACCCAGTACTTC	CSDRSVWSETQYF
-	TRBV4-2	-	TRBJ2-1	TGTGCCAGCAGCCAAGATTTTCAGAACTCCTACAATGAGCAGTTCTTC	CASSQDFQNSYNEQFF
TRBD1	TRBV5-1	few	TRBJ2-7	TGCGCCAGCAGCACCCCACAGGGGTATGAGCAGTACTTC	CASSTPQGYEQYF
-	TRBV12-3/TRBV12-4	-	TRBJ1-2	TGTGCCAGCAGATCAGAGAACTATGGCTACACCTTC	CASRSENYGYTF
-	TRBV20-1	-	TRBJ1-5	TGCAGTGCTAGCCCGGGGGCGAGAGACAATCAGCCCCAGCATTTT	CSASPGARDNQPQHF
TRBD1	TRBV20-1	-	TRBJ1-2	TGCAGTGCTAGACCGGGACAGGGATTTCATGGCTACACCTTC	CSARPGQGFHGYTF
TRBD2	TRBV5-5	once	TRBJ2-5	TGTGCCAGCAGCGCTTCGGGGGCGGGGGGAGAGACCCAGTACTTC	CASSASGAGGETQYF
TRBD2	TRBV2	-	TRBJ2-5	TGTGCCAGCAGCAGGAGCGGGGGGGATATGGAGACCCAGTACTTC	CASSRSGGDMETQYF
-	TRBV4-2	-	TRBJ1-2	TGTGCCAGCAGCCAACCCTTAAAGGACTATGGCTACACCTTC	CASSQPLKDYGYTF
TRBD2	TRBV29-1	few	TRBJ2-1	TGCAGCGTTCTGGGACTAGCGGGGGAAGTCTCCTACAATGAGCAGTTCTTC	CSVLGLAGEVSYNEQFF
-	TRBV20-1	-	TRBJ2-2	TGCAGTGCTAGAGACGGGGAGACCGGGGAGCTGTTTTTT	CSARDGETGELFF
-	TRBV6-1	few	TRBJ1-2	TGTGCCAGCAGTGATCCCGCGGGAGGAGGCTACACCTTC	CASSDPAGGGYTF
-	TRBV20-1	few	TRBJ2-2	TGCAGTGCTGCGACAGGATCCTTACCCGGGGAGCTGTTTTTT	CSAATGSLPGELFF